This is a list of T cell receptor beta chains from one sample in a study of response to subunit inactivated influenza vaccine. Each CDR3 protein gets one entry after TCRdb re-called the RT-PCR reads with MiXCR. The sample holds some 570,000 distinct CDR3 sequences, about 11% seen once. These records were also assigned to another study, of T cells expressing NK-cell markers.

The sample here was PBMCs from blood, taken on the day of vaccination. The receptors come from a middle-aged man who received an inactivated influenza vaccine. Both conserved end residues are part of each CDR3. The D gene is left open where the match is weak. A clone size is listed for some rows: how often the clone was seen (once, few, many), or a class if it is expanded.

j_gene	d_gene	v_gene	abundance	CDR3aa	CDR3nt
TRBJ1-1	.	TRBV6-2/TRBV6-3	few	CASSYPEEAFF	TGTGCCAGCAGTTATCCCGAAGAAGCTTTCTTT
TRBJ2-5	.	TRBV28	few	CASSWAGTQETQYF	TGTGCCAGCAGTTGGGCAGGAACTCAAGAGACCCAGTACTTC
TRBJ2-2	TRBD1	TRBV4-3	.	CASSQATGSGELFF	TGCGCCAGCAGCCAAGCGACAGGGTCCGGGGAGCTGTTTTTT
TRBJ2-5	TRBD1	TRBV9	.	CASSTHGTDQETQYF	TGTGCCAGCAGCACCCACGGGACAGACCAAGAGACCCAGTACTTC
TRBJ2-1	.	TRBV28	.	CASSFIFPGKYNEQFF	TGTGCCAGCAGTTTTATATTCCCCGGGAAGTACAATGAGCAGTTCTTC
TRBJ1-5	TRBD1	TRBV11-2	few	CASSFTGGPGNQPQHF	TGTGCCAGCAGCTTTACAGGGGGCCCAGGCAATCAGCCCCAGCATTTT
TRBJ2-7	.	TRBV4-2	.	CASSQGFSLYEQYF	TGTGCCAGCAGCCAGGGTTTCAGCCTTTACGAGCAGTACTTC
TRBJ2-7	.	TRBV28	many	CASSTDSSVLYEQYF	TGTGCCAGCAGTACGGACAGTTCCGTCCTATACGAGCAGTACTTC
TRBJ2-1	TRBD2	TRBV11-2	few	CASSSIAGYNEQFF	TGTGCCAGCAGCTCAATAGCGGGGTACAATGAGCAGTTCTTC
TRBJ2-3	TRBD1	TRBV4-2	few	CASSQGWTGGVPSTDTQYF	TGTGCCAGCAGCCAAGGGTGGACAGGGGGCGTCCCGAGCACAGATACGCAGTATTTT
TRBJ2-7	TRBD2	TRBV6-2/TRBV6-3	many	CASSRLADYEQYF	TGTGCCAGCAGTAGACTAGCGGACTACGAGCAGTACTTC
TRBJ1-1	.	TRBV27	many	CASSSPGMNTEAFF	TGTGCCAGCAGTTCACCGGGCATGAACACTGAAGCTTTCTTT
TRBJ2-2	TRBD2	TRBV6-1	few	CASGGRALSRNTGELFF	TGTGCCAGCGGTGGGAGGGCCCTGAGCCGGAACACCGGGGAGCTGTTTTTT
TRBJ1-4	TRBD1	TRBV9	few	CASSVAGTGGEKLFF	TGTGCCAGCAGCGTAGCCGGGACAGGGGGTGAAAAACTGTTTTTT
TRBJ2-7	.	TRBV4-2	.	CASSQEEWVGGEQYF	TGTGCCAGCAGCCAAGAAGAATGGGTAGGGGGCGAGCAGTACTTC
TRBJ2-2	.	TRBV7-9	.	CASSFIAGHTGELFF	TGTGCCAGCAGCTTTATTGCAGGGCACACCGGGGAGCTGTTTTTT
TRBJ1-2	.	TRBV20-1	.	CSASRPGAPAGYTF	TGCAGTGCAAGCCGACCCGGGGCTCCGGCGGGCTACACCTTC
TRBJ2-2	TRBD1	TRBV9	few	CASSIKTGDTGELFF	TGTGCCAGCAGCATAAAGACAGGGGACACCGGGGAGCTGTTTTTT
TRBJ2-1	.	TRBV4-3	few	CASSQEAVFSEQFF	TGCGCCAGCAGCCAAGAAGCGGTCTTCAGTGAGCAGTTCTTC
TRBJ2-2	.	TRBV9	few	CASSALSPNTGELFF	TGTGCCAGCAGCGCCCTCAGCCCGAACACCGGGGAGCTGTTTTTT
TRBJ2-1	TRBD2	TRBV4-1	few	CASSPRVAGNNEQFF	TGCGCCAGCAGCCCCCGAGTAGCGGGGAACAATGAGCAGTTCTTC
TRBJ2-7	.	TRBV29-1	.	CSATTQRAYEQYF	TGCAGCGCCACAACCCAGCGCGCCTACGAGCAGTACTTC
TRBJ2-7	TRBD1	TRBV7-2	.	CASSLGQGGGLYEQYF	TGTGCCAGCAGCTTAGGACAGGGCGGAGGTCTCTACGAGCAGTACTTC
TRBJ1-2	TRBD1	TRBV5-1	.	CASRPGQGAFGYTF	TGCGCCAGCAGACCGGGACAGGGGGCGTTTGGCTACACCTTC
TRBJ2-7	TRBD1	TRBV5-1	.	CASSGGQGGNEQYF	TGCGCCAGCAGCGGGGGACAGGGTGGCAACGAGCAGTACTTC
TRBJ2-7	TRBD2	TRBV19	few	CASSIGAGGTYEQYF	TGTGCCAGTAGTATAGGTGCGGGAGGAACCTACGAGCAGTACTTC
TRBJ2-1	TRBD2	TRBV12-3/TRBV12-4	.	CASSPGLAGGRYEQFF	TGTGCCAGCAGTCCGGGACTAGCGGGGGGGCGGTATGAGCAGTTCTTC
TRBJ2-2	.	TRBV5-1	.	CASSFPQGRANTGELFF	TGCGCCAGCAGCTTCCCTCAGGGGCGGGCGAACACCGGGGAGCTGTTTTTT
TRBJ2-1	.	TRBV5-6	few	CASSRQPHEQFF	TGTGCCAGCAGTCGACAGCCCCATGAGCAGTTCTTC
TRBJ2-1	TRBD2	TRBV7-8	few	CASSLAGGGLYNEQFF	TGTGCCAGCAGCTTAGCGGGCGGGGGGCTTTACAATGAGCAGTTCTTC
TRBJ2-7	.	TRBV6-2/TRBV6-3	.	CASSYLDHSYEQYF	TGTGCCAGCAGTTACCTAGACCACTCCTACGAGCAGTACTTC
TRBJ1-5	.	TRBV20-1	.	CSAPRGSKADQPQHF	TGCAGTGCTCCCCGGGGGTCCAAAGCCGATCAGCCCCAGCATTTT